The 22 T cell receptor beta chains presented below share a single source sample, sequenced in a study of T cells in Graves' hyperthyroidism and ophthalmopathy. Template material for amplifying TCR beta CDR3 regions consisted of RNA transcripts. Primed by the HTBI set, a first-round RT-PCR was run on the TCR CDR3. Via MiXCR, TCRdb re-called the multiplex PCR reads, giving one row per CDR3 protein. This table has around 440,000 distinct CDR3 sequences, 15% to 18% appearing once. The sequenced sample consisted of blood. Every receptor here comes from a woman aged 18-35 years with Graves' hyperthyroidism.

The chain carries TRBV5-1 and TRBJ2-2; 11 nucleotides agree with TRBD2. The J segment lost 6 bases and the V segment lost 5 bases, leaving 9 bases of the junction unmatched. The CDR3 runs to 16 residues. Germline V gives CDR1 SGHRS, CDR2 YFSETQ. The DNA of the CDR3 is TGCGCCAGCAGAAGCACTAGCGGGGGATTTTCCGGGGAGCTGTTTTTT. It yields the protein CASRSTSGGFSGELFF.

This clonotype was counted only a few times. The chain recombines TRBV20-1 with TRBJ2-2, with 8 nucleotides matching TRBD1. Germline V CDR1 and CDR2: DFQATT, SNEGSKA (reference sequence). The CDR3 totals 14 residues. The V gene end was trimmed by 5 bases and the J gene end by 5 bases; junction bases not matched to a gene: 7. The DNA of the CDR3 is TGCAGTGCTCCCGGGACAGGAGTAACCGGGGAGCTGTTTTTT. It is translated as CSAPGTGVTGELFF.

This chain joins TRBV19 and TRBJ1-5, with TRBD1 identical over 8 bases. Germline lookup yields CDR1 LNHDA and CDR2 SQIVND (reference sequence). V gave up 7 bases and J gave up 1 base; unmatched junction bases: 6. The CDR3 extends over 15 amino acids. Here the CDR3 DNA reads TGTGCCAGTATATCACAGGGGGTAAGCAATCAGCCCCAGCATTTT. Its translation is CASISQGVSNQPQHF.

This clonotype showed up many times. The V and J genes are TRBV9 and TRBJ2-1; possibly TRBD2 for D (6 bases). Per germline, CDR1 SGDLS and CDR2 YYNGEE. V shed 0 bases and J shed 4 bases, with 8 bases lying between them. This CDR3 is 14 amino acids long. The CDR3 region is CASSVVREYNEQFF. The CDR3 DNA reads TGTGCCAGCAGCGTAGTTCGGGAGTACAATGAGCAGTTCTTC.

J is TRBJ2-7 and V is TRBV5-5; TRBD2 aligns across 7 bases. V dropped 3 bases and J dropped 3; count of bases not matched to a gene: 12. The V gene's germline CDR1 is SGHKS and CDR2 YYEKEE (reference sequence). This CDR3 is built from 16 residues. The CDR3 coding sequence is TGTGCCAGCAGCTCGGTGGGGGGGGTTCATATCTACGAGCAGTACTTC. Translated, it gives CASSSVGGVHIYEQYF.

This clonotype occurred many times. V gene TRBV10-3 combines with J gene TRBJ1-1; D gene uncertain. V was trimmed by 2 bases and J by 4 bases, leaving 17 bases between them. The CDR3 contains 16 residues. Germline loops: CDR1 ENHRY, CDR2 SYGVKD. DNA of the CDR3: TGTGCCATCAGTGAGCCCTCAAGAACCGGCAGCACTGAAGCTTTCTTT. It is translated as CAISEPSRTGSTEAFF.

This clonotype was seen repeatedly, ten times or more. The chain is built from TRBV28 and TRBJ2-5; D tentatively reads TRBD1 or TRBD2 (5 bases each). The CDR3 is 12 amino acids. Germline V lookup: CDR1 MDHEN, CDR2 SYDVKM. Trimming removed 8 bases from V and 5 bases from J, with 12 bases in between. CDR3 sequence (DNA): TGTGCCAGCTCGGGACCCGAGGAGACCCAGTACTTC. Protein: CASSGPEETQYF.

This clonotype was observed many times. The chain recombines TRBV3-1 with TRBJ1-1, with D perhaps TRBD1 (6 bases). The CDR3 length is 14 residues. Germline values: CDR1 LGHDT, CDR2 YNNKEL (reference sequence). The V end was cut by 7 bases, the J end by 5 bases, with 17 bases between. In DNA, the CDR3 is TGTGCCAGCATCTCGACAGGAGGCCAGACTGAAGCTTTCTTT. Protein sequence: CASISTGGQTEAFF. The full variable domain, with the rest looked up from reference TRBV3-1 and TRBJ1-1, is DTAVSQTPKYLVTQMGNDKSIKCEQNLGHDTMYWYKQDSKKFLKIMFSYNNKELIINETVPNRFSPKSPDKAHLNLHINSLELGDSAVYFCASISTGGQTEAFFGQGTRLTVV.

This clonotype has a count of ten or more. Relative to the germline gene, one junction end is altered; a read error may explain this. The chain combines TRBV6-1 with TRBJ1-1, with D possibly being TRBD1 (5 bases). Germline V gene sequence: CDR1 MNHNS, CDR2 SASEGT. The CDR3 covers 14 residues. The CDR3 DNA reads TGTACCAGTAACAAGGGACGGCTGAACACTGAAGCTTTCTTT. Translated, it gives CTSNKGRLNTEAFF.

This clonotype was seen many times. This chain uses TRBV6-2 or TRBV6-3 with TRBJ1-1, with TRBD1 matching over 9 bases. The V gene end was trimmed by 6 bases and the J gene end by 6 bases; junction bases not matched to a gene: 8. Per the germline V gene, CDR1 is MNHEY and CDR2 is SVGEGT. This CDR3 has 14 residues. Here the CDR3 reads CASRTYRGLPEAFF. Here the CDR3 DNA reads TGTGCCAGCAGGACTTACAGGGGGCTCCCTGAAGCTTTCTTT.

This chain joins TRBV6-1 and TRBJ1-5; D gene uncertain. V shed 4 bases and J shed 2 bases, with 9 bases lying between them. Germline V CDR1 and CDR2: MNHNS, SASEGT. This CDR3 contains 14 residues. CDR3 in DNA: TGTGCCAGCAGTGCGGGCGTGGGCAATCAGCCCCAGCATTTT. This gives the protein CASSAGVGNQPQHF.

V usage is TRBV10-3 and J usage is TRBJ2-4; 14 bases agree with TRBD2. The trim removed 2 bases at V and 6 bases at J, leaving 18 bases unmatched. Germline assignment: CDR1 ENHRY and CDR2 SYGVKD. This CDR3 spans 21 amino acids. The CDR3 is CAISEHITPGTSGRIGNIQYF. Here the CDR3 DNA reads TGTGCCATCAGTGAGCATATAACCCCCGGGACTAGCGGGAGAATAGGAAACATTCAGTACTTC.

This clonotype was seen only a few times. This rearrangement joins TRBV27 to TRBJ2-2; D not resolved. The V end was cut by 5 bases, the J end by 5 bases, with 12 bases between. The germline V gene encodes CDR1 MNHEY and CDR2 SMNVEV (reference sequence). The CDR3 sequence is 14 residues long. CDR3 nucleotides: TGTGCCAGCAGTAGTCAAACGTTGACCGGGGAGCTGTTTTTT. It specifies CASSSQTLTGELFF.

The gene calls are TRBV10-3 and TRBJ1-1, with unresolved D. The CDR3 is 14 residues long. V dropped 3 bases and J dropped 1 base, with 9 bases sitting between them. Germline values: CDR1 ENHRY, CDR2 SYGVKD. The CDR3 reads CAISERGTNTEAFF. The CDR3 DNA is TGTGCCATCAGTGAACGGGGTACGAACACTGAAGCTTTCTTT.

The chain employs TRBV28 and TRBJ1-2; 8 bases are shared with TRBD1. The V segment lost 6 bases and the J segment 2 bases; nucleotides outside the gene matches: 8. The CDR3 consists of 15 residues. Germline V gene sequence: CDR1 MDHEN, CDR2 SYDVKM. The CDR3 reads CASSRDRGGNYGYTF. The CDR3 region has the DNA TGTGCCAGCAGCCGCGACAGGGGAGGGAACTATGGCTACACCTTC.

V usage is TRBV9 and J usage is TRBJ2-3, with D possibly being TRBD1 (5 bases). With 8 bases removed from V and 3 bases from J, the gap between germline ends came to 13 bases. Germline V lookup: CDR1 SGDLS, CDR2 YYNGEE. This CDR3 region has 13 residues. For the CDR3, the DNA is TGTGCCAGTAAGGAACAGGCGACAGATACGCAGTATTTT. Protein: CASKEQATDTQYF.

The V and J genes are TRBV20-1 and TRBJ2-7; tentatively, D is TRBD2 (5 bases). The CDR3 contains 14 residues. Germline CDR1 and CDR2: DFQATT and SNEGSKA (reference sequence). Trimming left V 6 bases short and J 4 bases short, with 19 bases between. CDR3 coding DNA: TGCAGTGCGACCCAATTGAGGGCGCGGTACGAGCAGTACTTC. It is translated as CSATQLRARYEQYF.

This clonotype was seen more than once but under ten times. CDR3 nucleotides: TGTGCCAGCTCACCATCCAGGGATTCCTACGAGCAGTACTTC. The encoded protein is CASSPSRDSYEQYF. The V and J genes are TRBV5-4 and TRBJ2-7, with D possibly TRBD1 on 5 matching bases. Germline CDR1 reads SGHNT; CDR2 reads YYREEE (reference sequence). The CDR3 sequence is 14 residues long. V was shortened by 7 bases and J by 1 base, with 15 bases between the two germline ends. The entire variable domain, with the rest obtained from reference TRBV5-4 and TRBJ2-7, is as follows: ETGVTQSPTHLIKTRGQQVTLRCSSQSGHNTVSWYQQALGQGPQFIFQYYREEENGRGNFPPRFSGLQFPNYSSELNVNALELDDSALYLCASSPSRDSYEQYFGPGTRLTVT.

About this clonotype: A clone one base away is much larger, so this may be a read error. The chain has TRBV13 and TRBJ2-7; D remains ambiguous. Trimming removed 3 bases from V and 9 bases from J, with 12 bases in between. Germline V lookup: CDR1 PRHDT, CDR2 FYEKMQ (reference sequence). The CDR3 totals 12 residues. The CDR3 coding sequence is TGTGCCAGCAGCTTTACCCTCGACGGGCAGTACTTC. Protein: CASSFTLDGQYF.

This clonotype has at least ten counts. The genes are TRBV12-3 or TRBV12-4 and TRBJ2-1; tentatively, D is TRBD2 (5 bases). V lost 6 bases and J lost 9, with 12 bases in between. CDR3 size: 12 residues. CDR3 amino acids: CASRPSSSEQFF. CDR3 bases: TGTGCCAGCAGACCTAGCTCGAGTGAGCAGTTCTTC.

This clonotype occurred a few times. This sequence joins TRBV29-1 and TRBJ1-2, with 7 nucleotides matching TRBD1. Germline-derived CDR1 and CDR2 are SQVTM and ANQGSEA. V dropped 6 bases and J dropped 8; count of bases not matched to a gene: 15. This CDR3 spans 14 amino acids. The CDR3 DNA is TGCAGCGTCCTACCGTACAGGGGCGGACTGGGCTACACCTTC. This encodes CSVLPYRGGLGYTF.

This clonotype has ten or more counts. The chain employs TRBV6-1 and TRBJ2-1, with 7 bases fitting TRBD2. The CDR3 is 16 residues long. CDR1 and CDR2 (germline): MNHNS, SASEGT. Losses at the gene ends were 10 bases for V and 7 bases for J; bases not matched to a gene: 19. The CDR3 loop reads CAIGGTIGDIGNEQFF. CDR3 coding DNA: TGTGCCATCGGCGGGACTATCGGGGATATTGGGAATGAGCAGTTCTTC.